In this sample, the clone carrying this T cell receptor (beta chain) turned up a few times. The CDR3 covers 13 residues. V was shortened by 1 base and J by 7 bases, with 8 bases between the two germline ends. Germline V lookup: CDR1 SGHNT, CDR2 YENEEA. A second PCR, run for roughly 7 to 11 cycles, used a sample-barcoded 5' primer plus a J-beta primer mix. TCRdb reanalysed the 5' RACE reads using MiXCR and keeps one entry per CDR3 protein. This table has 700,000 to 1,000,000 distinct CDR3 sequences, around two fifths appearing once. This specimen comes from a study of blood T cells in healthy people across ages.

The gene calls are TRBV11-3 and TRBJ2-1; D is unclear. Sequencing was done on a sample of blood. This receptor was identified in a man aged 55 to 70 in good health. CDR3 in DNA: TGTGCCAGCAGCTTAGGGTTTGGGAATGAGCAGTTCTTC. It codes for CASSLGFGNEQFF.